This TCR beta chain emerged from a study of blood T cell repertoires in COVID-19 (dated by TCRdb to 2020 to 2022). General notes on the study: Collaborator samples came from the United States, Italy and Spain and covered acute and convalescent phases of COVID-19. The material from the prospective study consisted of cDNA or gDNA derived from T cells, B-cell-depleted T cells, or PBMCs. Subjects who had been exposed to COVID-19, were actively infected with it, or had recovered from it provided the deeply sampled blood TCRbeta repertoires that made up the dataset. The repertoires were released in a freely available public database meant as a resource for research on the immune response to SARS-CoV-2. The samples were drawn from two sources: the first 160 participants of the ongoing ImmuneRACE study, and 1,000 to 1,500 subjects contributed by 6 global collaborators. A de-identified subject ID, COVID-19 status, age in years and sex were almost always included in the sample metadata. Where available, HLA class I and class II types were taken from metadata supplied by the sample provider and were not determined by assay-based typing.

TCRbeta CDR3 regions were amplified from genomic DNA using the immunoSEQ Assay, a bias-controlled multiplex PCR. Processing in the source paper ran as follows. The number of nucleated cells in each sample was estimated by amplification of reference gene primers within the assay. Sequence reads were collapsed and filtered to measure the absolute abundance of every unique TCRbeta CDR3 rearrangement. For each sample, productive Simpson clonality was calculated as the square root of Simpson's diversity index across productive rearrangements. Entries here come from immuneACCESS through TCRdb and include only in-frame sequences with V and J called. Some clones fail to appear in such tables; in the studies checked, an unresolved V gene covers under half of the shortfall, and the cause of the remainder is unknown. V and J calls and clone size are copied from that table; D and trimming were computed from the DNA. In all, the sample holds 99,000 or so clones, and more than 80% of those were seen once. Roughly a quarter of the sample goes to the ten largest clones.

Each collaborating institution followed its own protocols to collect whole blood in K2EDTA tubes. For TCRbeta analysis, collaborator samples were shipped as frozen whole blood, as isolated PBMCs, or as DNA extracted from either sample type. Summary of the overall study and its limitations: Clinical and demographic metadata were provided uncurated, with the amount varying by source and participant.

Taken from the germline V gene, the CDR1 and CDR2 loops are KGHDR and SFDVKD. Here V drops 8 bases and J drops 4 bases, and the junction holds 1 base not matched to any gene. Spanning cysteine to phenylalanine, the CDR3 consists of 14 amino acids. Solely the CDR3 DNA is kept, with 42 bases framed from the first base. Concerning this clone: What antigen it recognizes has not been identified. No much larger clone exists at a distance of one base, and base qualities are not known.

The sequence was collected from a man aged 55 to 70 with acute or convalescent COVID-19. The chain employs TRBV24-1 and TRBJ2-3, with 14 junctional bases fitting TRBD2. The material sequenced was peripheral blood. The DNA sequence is TGTGCCACCAAGGGACTAGCGGGAGCAGATACGCAGTATTTT. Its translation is CATKGLAGADTQYF.